Described below is a single T cell receptor beta chain sequence and its context. Its specificity is unknown. The data were taken from a study of T cells after yellow fever vaccination. The authors made TCR cDNA by 5'RACE template switching, adding a universal primer site and UMIs. Each CDR3 protein is one row after TCRdb ran MiXCR on the 5' RACE reads. The sample holds some 320,000 distinct CDR3 sequences, approximately 4% seen once. The study, taken as a whole, reports: Among all clonotypes, a small share was observed in both CD4 and CD8 compartments. Contaminating bulk clonotypes could be abundant in FACS-sorted repertoires. The booster response re-showed most primary clones: 96% CD4, approximately 90% CD8.

J was trimmed by 10 bases and V by 6 bases; bases with no gene match: 17. The CDR3 is made up of 17 amino acids. Germline V gene sequence: CDR1 LNHDA, CDR2 SQIVND (reference sequence). The gene calls are TRBV19 and TRBJ2-1; 11 bases fit TRBD2. The source of this sequence is a man between 18 and 35 years old who received the YFV17D yellow fever vaccine. Sequenced here: PBMCs, sampled 5 days after the yellow fever booster vaccination. The CDR3 DNA is TGTGCCAGTAGCCTAGCGGGGGGCTCCCACCGGGGGCTGGAGCAGTTCTTC. It encodes CASSLAGGSHRGLEQFF.